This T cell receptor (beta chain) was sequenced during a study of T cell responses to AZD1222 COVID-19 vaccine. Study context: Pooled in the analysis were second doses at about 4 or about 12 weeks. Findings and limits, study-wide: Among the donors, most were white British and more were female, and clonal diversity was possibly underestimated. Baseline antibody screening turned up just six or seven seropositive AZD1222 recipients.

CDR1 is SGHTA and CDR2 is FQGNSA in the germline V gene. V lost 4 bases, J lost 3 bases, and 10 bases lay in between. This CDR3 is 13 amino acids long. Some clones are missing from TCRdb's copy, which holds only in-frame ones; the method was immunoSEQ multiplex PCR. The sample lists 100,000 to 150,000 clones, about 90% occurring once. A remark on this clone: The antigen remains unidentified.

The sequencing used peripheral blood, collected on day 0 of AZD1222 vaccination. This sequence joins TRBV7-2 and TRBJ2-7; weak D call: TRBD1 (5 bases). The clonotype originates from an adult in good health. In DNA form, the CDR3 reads TGTGCCAGCAGCTCCCCCCAGGGCTACGAGCAGTACTTC. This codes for CASSSPQGYEQYF.